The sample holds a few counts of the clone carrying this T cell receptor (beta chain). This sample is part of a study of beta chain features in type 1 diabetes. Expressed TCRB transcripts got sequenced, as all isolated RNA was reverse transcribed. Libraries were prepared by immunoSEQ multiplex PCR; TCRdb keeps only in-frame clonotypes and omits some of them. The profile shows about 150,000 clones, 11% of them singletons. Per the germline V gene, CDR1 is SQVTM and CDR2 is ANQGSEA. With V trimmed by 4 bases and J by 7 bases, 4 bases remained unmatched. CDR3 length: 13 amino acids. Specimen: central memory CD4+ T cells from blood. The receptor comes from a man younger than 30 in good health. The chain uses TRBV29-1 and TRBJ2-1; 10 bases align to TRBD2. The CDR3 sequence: CSVASGSINEQFF. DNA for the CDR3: TGCAGCGTTGCTAGCGGGAGTATAAATGAGCAGTTCTTC.